This T cell receptor (beta chain) was identified in a study of blood T cell repertoires in COVID-19. Sequenced by immunoSEQ multiplex PCR; TCRdb stores in-frame clones only, minus some. The data hold hundreds of thousands of clones, with roughly four fifths observed a single time. CDR1 and CDR2 from the germline V gene are ENHRY and SYGVKD. The CDR3 covers 12 residues. V was shortened by 2 bases and J by 7 bases, with 3 bases between the two germline ends. The sequenced material came from PBMCs or T cells enriched from blood (not recorded which). This clonotype was obtained from a woman aged 60 to 75 who had recovered from COVID-19. The chain combines TRBV10-3 with TRBJ1-6; D remains ambiguous. Here the CDR3 DNA reads TGTGCCATCAGTGAGGGCAATTCACCCCTCCACTTT. Translating it yields CAISEGNSPLHF.